This passage covers 29 T cell receptor beta chains from one sample sequenced in a study of lymphopenia after photon versus proton radiotherapy. Produced via immunoSEQ multiplex PCR; TCRdb's table is partial and in-frame only. The data contain approximately 30,000 clones, over 75% of them seen just once; the ten biggest clones take up around a third. This specimen was peripheral blood, taken from a patient treated with photon-based radiotherapy. These TCRs come from a man aged 50-60 years with gastric cancer.

The rearrangement links TRBV6-6 to TRBJ1-6; 7 bases are shared with TRBD1. CDR1 and CDR2 from the germline V gene are MNHNY and SVGAGI (reference sequence). The J segment lost 12 bases and the V segment lost 0 bases, leaving 11 bases of the junction unmatched. CDR3 length: 16 amino acids. The chain's CDR3 is CASSYSRGGDVIPLHF. In DNA form, the CDR3 reads TGTGCCAGCAGTTACTCTAGAGGGGGCGACGTGATACCCCTCCACTTT.

V usage is TRBV19 and J usage is TRBJ2-2, with D possibly TRBD1 on 5 matching bases. Germline V lookup: CDR1 LNHDA, CDR2 SQIVND (reference sequence). V shed 3 bases and J shed 0 bases, with 8 bases lying between them. The CDR3 totals 15 residues. The DNA of the CDR3 is TGTGCCAGTAGTATTTCCAGGGCGAACACCGGGGAGCTGTTTTTT. Translation gives CASSISRANTGELFF.

The rearrangement links TRBV9 to TRBJ1-1; a possible D gene is TRBD1 (5 bases). The ends were cut back, 4 bases at V and 0 bases at J, with 10 bases in the middle. The CDR3 is 14 residues long. CDR1 SGDLS and CDR2 YYNGEE come from the germline V gene. The CDR3: CASSPQGVNTEAFF. The CDR3 DNA reads as TGTGCCAGCAGCCCGCAGGGAGTGAACACTGAAGCTTTCTTT.

The V gene is TRBV18, the J gene TRBJ1-1; D perhaps matches TRBD1 (5 bases). The V and J ends lost 4 bases and 1 base respectively, with 13 bases between them. The V gene's germline CDR1 is KGHSH and CDR2 LQKENI. This CDR3 has 15 amino acids. The CDR3 DNA reads as TGTGCCAGCTCACGCAGGGCAGACAGGAACACTGAAGCTTTCTTT. Its translation: CASSRRADRNTEAFF.

The chain recombines TRBV21-1 with TRBJ1-2; the tabulated D call, TRBD1, remains unverified against the DNA. TRBV21-1 is a listed pseudogene. CDR3 length equals 19 residues. The CDR3 nucleotides are TGTGCCAGCAGCAAAGAGGGCGAACAGGGGGGGGCGGTATACTATGGCTACACCTTC. Translation gives CASSKEGEQGGAVYYGYTF.

The chain carries TRBV6-1 and TRBJ1-1; the D is unclear. From germline, CDR1 is MNHNS and CDR2 SASEGT. The CDR3 sequence is 13 residues long. Trimming removed 3 bases from V and 2 bases from J, with 7 bases in between. The CDR3 is CASSDGFNTEAFF. The CDR3 coding sequence is TGTGCCAGCAGTGACGGTTTTAACACTGAAGCTTTCTTT.

A single count supports this clone. The V and J genes are TRBV15 and TRBJ1-1; D might be TRBD1 (6 bases). Looked up from germline, CDR1 is LNHNV and CDR2 is YYDKDF (reference sequence). The V end lost 0 bases, the J end lost 3 bases, and 8 bases lay between the germline ends. The CDR3 runs to 14 residues. The CDR3 here is CATSREGGHTEAFF. The CDR3, as DNA: TGTGCCACCAGCAGAGAGGGGGGCCACACTGAAGCTTTCTTT.

This CDR3 reads CASSLSGVAGEQYF. The DNA for the CDR3 is TGCGCCAGCAGCTTATCAGGGGTAGCAGGCGAGCAGTACTTC. The rearrangement links TRBV5-1 to TRBJ2-7; a weak D match, TRBD1 (6 bases). V gave up 2 bases and J gave up 6 bases, with 15 bases separating them. The CDR3 is made up of 14 amino acids. The germline V gene encodes CDR1 SGHRS and CDR2 YFSETQ. The variable domain in full, completed from reference TRBV5-1 and TRBJ2-7, reads KAGVTQTPRYLIKTRGQQVTLSCSPISGHRSVSWYQQTPGQGLQFLFEYFSETQRNKGNFPGRFSGRQFSNSRSEMNVSTLELGDSALYLCASSLSGVAGEQYFGPGTRLTVT.

V usage is TRBV4-3 and J usage is TRBJ1-4; D not resolved. V lost 3 bases, J lost 2 bases, and 13 bases lay in between. This CDR3 is built from 16 residues. CDR1 and CDR2 (germline): LGHNA, YSLEER. CDR3 bases: TGCGCCAGCAGCCAGGGATCGATTCCTACTAATGAAAAACTGTTTTTT. Its translation: CASSQGSIPTNEKLFF.

The chain joins TRBV5-6 to TRBJ1-1; no firm D call. Germline V gene data show CDR1 as SGHDT and CDR2 as YYEEEE. The V and J ends lost 2 bases and 7 bases respectively, with 6 bases between them. This CDR3 contains 11 residues. CDR3 sequence (DNA): TGTGCCAGCAGCTTCAGCGATGAAGCTTTCTTT. Translated: CASSFSDEAFF.

This chain links TRBV7-3 with TRBJ1-1, with a tentative D call TRBD1 (6 bases). The CDR3 runs to 13 residues. V lost 5 bases to trimming and J lost 1 base, with 8 bases between them. Germline-derived CDR1 and CDR2 are SGHTA and FQGTGA. In nucleotides, the CDR3 is TGTGCCAGCAGCCGACAGGCGAACACTGAAGCTTTCTTT. It encodes CASSRQANTEAFF.

The V gene is TRBV7-2, the J gene TRBJ2-2, with D tentatively TRBD2 (6 bases). Trimming cost V 1 base and J 7 bases, with 13 bases left between them. Germline CDR1 is SGHTA and CDR2 is FQGNSA. CDR3 size: 15 residues. The CDR3 region is CASSLVGGIIGELFF. The CDR3 DNA is TGTGCCAGCAGCTTAGTTGGAGGGATAATCGGGGAGCTGTTTTTT.

V usage is TRBV7-2 and J usage is TRBJ2-3; 7 nucleotides align to TRBD2. The V gene end was trimmed by 5 bases and the J gene end by 6 bases; junction bases not matched to a gene: 8. The CDR3 is made up of 14 amino acids. Germline CDR1 SGHTA, CDR2 FQGNSA. For the CDR3, the DNA is TGTGCCAGCAGCACCGGAGAACTAGCGGATACGCAGTATTTT. The encoded protein is CASSTGELADTQYF.

The CDR3 DNA sequence: TGTGCCTGGAGTGTACTGGATACGCAGTATTTT. Amino acid sequence: CAWSVLDTQYF. The V call is TRBV30, the J call TRBJ2-3, with D hard to call. The V end was cut by 0 bases, the J end by 6 bases, with 4 bases between. CDR3 size: 11 residues. Germline loops: CDR1 GTSNPN, CDR2 SVGIG (reference sequence).

This chain uses TRBV6-5 with TRBJ2-7; D perhaps matches TRBD2 (5 bases). CDR3 size: 15 residues. The V and J ends lost 1 base and 2 bases respectively, with 12 bases between them. CDR1 and CDR2 (germline): MNHEY, SVGAGI. CDR3 sequence reads: CASSYWETAAYEQYF. The CDR3 region has the DNA TGTGCCAGCAGTTACTGGGAGACGGCAGCCTACGAGCAGTACTTC.

The chain combines TRBV4-1 with TRBJ2-2; D is perhaps TRBD1 (5 bases). Germline-derived CDR1 and CDR2 are MGHRA and YSYEKL. The CDR3 is 15 residues long. Trimming removed 5 bases from V and 0 bases from J, with 10 bases in between. In DNA form, the CDR3 reads TGCGCCAGCAGCTACCAGGGTACGAACACCGGGGAGCTGTTTTTT. Amino acid sequence: CASSYQGTNTGELFF.

This chain links TRBV7-9 with TRBJ2-2, with 7 bases matching TRBD1. There are 16 residues in the CDR3. V lost 2 bases to trimming and J lost 3 bases; unmatched junction nucleotides: 6. CDR1 is SEHNR and CDR2 is FQNEAQ in the germline V gene (reference sequence). The CDR3 coding sequence is TGTGCCAGCAGCTTACCGACAGGGATTTACACCGGGGAGCTGTTTTTT. Its protein is CASSLPTGIYTGELFF.

The J gene is TRBJ1-4, the V gene TRBV7-8; a possible D gene is TRBD1 (6 bases). Trimming removed 5 bases from V and 3 bases from J, with 13 bases in between. This CDR3 spans 15 amino acids. Germline lookup yields CDR1 SGHVS and CDR2 FQNEAQ. The DNA of the CDR3 is TGTGCCAGCAGCCCAAGGGGGGCACCTAATGAAAAACTGTTTTTT. Amino acid sequence: CASSPRGAPNEKLFF.

This rearrangement joins TRBV28 to TRBJ1-3; D is unclear. Germline V gene sequence: CDR1 MDHEN, CDR2 SYDVKM. This CDR3 has 15 residues. The ends were cut back, 5 bases at V and 4 bases at J, with 15 bases in the middle. DNA of the CDR3: TGTGCCAGCAGTGCCACCGACGACTCAGGAAACACCATATATTTT. The encoded protein is CASSATDDSGNTIYF.

The chain links TRBV7-2 to TRBJ1-1, with 7 positions matching TRBD1. V shed 4 bases and J 5 bases; nucleotides not matched to a gene: 10. Germline-derived CDR1 and CDR2 are SGHTA and FQGNSA. The CDR3 length is 15 residues. CDR3 sequence (DNA): TGTGCCAGCAGCTATTCGACAGGGTGGGGGACTGAAGCTTTCTTT. This gives the protein CASSYSTGWGTEAFF.

The chain couples TRBV10-3 to TRBJ1-1; the match to TRBD1 covers 8 bases. From germline, CDR1 is ENHRY and CDR2 SYGVKD. J lost 3 bases, V lost 6 bases, and 9 bases had no gene match. This CDR3 spans 15 amino acids. Here the CDR3 DNA reads TGTGCCATCAGCGCGACAGGGGAATCATACACTGAAGCTTTCTTT. Translation: CAISATGESYTEAFF.

J is TRBJ2-7 and V is TRBV2; TRBD1 agrees at 7 bases. Germline-derived CDR1 and CDR2 are SNHLY and FYNNEI. The CDR3 is 14 amino acids. Germline trimming cut 5 bases from V and 3 bases from J; bases unmatched to any gene: 7. The CDR3 DNA reads as TGTGCCAGCAGTAAGGACAGGAAAAACTACGAGCAGTACGTC. This encodes CASSKDRKNYEQYV.

The chain has TRBV6-6 and TRBJ1-1; D is possibly TRBD1 (5 bases). Between the trimmed V and J ends, which lost 6 bases and 2 bases, there was a span of 13 bases. This CDR3 region has 14 residues. Per the germline V gene, CDR1 is MNHNY and CDR2 is SVGAGI (reference sequence). The CDR3 sequence: CASRDMGVNTEAFF. In nucleotides, the CDR3 is TGTGCCAGCAGGGACATGGGGGTAAACACTGAAGCTTTCTTT.

The rearrangement joins TRBV7-8 to TRBJ2-2; possible D gene TRBD2, 5 bases. The CDR3 is 15 residues long. In germline, CDR1 is SGHVS, CDR2 FQNEAQ. Trimming pared 0 bases from V and 9 bases from J, leaving 14 bases between. The CDR3 DNA sequence: TGTGCCAGCAGCTTAGCGGCAGGAGGCGACCGGGAGCTGTTTTTT. Its protein is CASSLAAGGDRELFF.

The chain is built from TRBV7-2 and TRBJ2-7; a weak D match, TRBD1 (5 bases). The V end lost 1 base, the J end lost 6 bases, and 7 bases lay between the germline ends. The CDR3 runs 12 residues. Germline CDR1 SGHTA, CDR2 FQGNSA. CDR3 region: CASSLGGGEQYV. The DNA of the CDR3 is TGTGCCAGCAGCTTAGGGGGCGGCGAGCAGTACGTC.

With respect to this clone: Other DNA sequences of this sample code for an identical CDR3. The rearrangement links TRBV7-2 to TRBJ2-1; 9 nucleotides match TRBD2. V shed 5 bases and J 2 bases; nucleotides not matched to a gene: 4. The CDR3 runs 15 residues. CDR1 is SGHTA and CDR2 is FQGNSA in the germline V gene. CDR3 nucleotides: TGTGCCAGCAGCCTTAGCGGGGGAGCCTACAATGAGCAGTTCTTC. Amino acid sequence: CASSLSGGAYNEQFF.

This chain uses TRBV5-1 with TRBJ1-2; D is unresolved. The V end lost 1 base, the J end lost 8 bases, and 9 bases lay between the germline ends. The CDR3 runs to 12 residues. Per germline, CDR1 SGHRS and CDR2 YFSETQ. The CDR3 here is CASSLNVLGYTF. The CDR3 nucleotides read TGCGCCAGCAGCTTGAATGTTCTGGGCTACACCTTC. Looking up the rest from reference TRBV5-1 and TRBJ1-2 gives the full variable domain: KAGVTQTPRYLIKTRGQQVTLSCSPISGHRSVSWYQQTPGQGLQFLFEYFSETQRNKGNFPGRFSGRQFSNSRSEMNVSTLELGDSALYLCASSLNVLGYTFGSGTRLTVV.

The J gene is TRBJ1-1, the V gene TRBV5-6; D remains ambiguous. V was clipped by 4 bases and J by 0 bases, with 13 bases between them. The CDR3 length is 15 residues. Germline-derived CDR1 and CDR2 are SGHDT and YYEEEE. The CDR3 reads CASSPRGLMNTEAFF. In nucleotides, the CDR3 is TGTGCCAGCAGCCCCAGAGGACTGATGAACACTGAAGCTTTCTTT.

The chain employs TRBV30 and TRBJ1-3; 7 bases agree with TRBD1. The CDR3 totals 17 residues. Germline V gene data show CDR1 as GTSNPN and CDR2 as SVGIG (reference sequence). Trimming took 2 bases from V and 0 from J; bases not matched to a gene: 10. CDR3 sequence: CAWSPLTGNPSGNTIYF. The CDR3, as DNA: TGTGCCTGGAGTCCACTGACAGGGAACCCCTCTGGAAACACCATATATTTT.